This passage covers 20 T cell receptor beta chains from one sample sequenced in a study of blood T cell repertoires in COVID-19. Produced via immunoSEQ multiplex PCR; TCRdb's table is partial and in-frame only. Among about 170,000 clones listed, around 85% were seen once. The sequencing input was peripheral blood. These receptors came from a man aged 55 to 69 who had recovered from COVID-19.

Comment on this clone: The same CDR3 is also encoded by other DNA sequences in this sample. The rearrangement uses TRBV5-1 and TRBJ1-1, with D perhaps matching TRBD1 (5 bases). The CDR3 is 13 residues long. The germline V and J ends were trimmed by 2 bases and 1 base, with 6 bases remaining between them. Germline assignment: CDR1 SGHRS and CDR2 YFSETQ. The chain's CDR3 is CASSFTGNTEAFF. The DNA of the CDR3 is TGCGCCAGCAGCTTTACAGGGAACACTGAAGCTTTCTTT.

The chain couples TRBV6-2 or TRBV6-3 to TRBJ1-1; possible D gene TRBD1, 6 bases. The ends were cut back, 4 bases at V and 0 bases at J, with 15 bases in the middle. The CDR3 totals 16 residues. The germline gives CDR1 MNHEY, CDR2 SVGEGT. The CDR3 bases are TGTGCCAGCAGTTCCCCAGGGGCGGGAGTGAACACTGAAGCTTTCTTT. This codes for CASSSPGAGVNTEAFF.

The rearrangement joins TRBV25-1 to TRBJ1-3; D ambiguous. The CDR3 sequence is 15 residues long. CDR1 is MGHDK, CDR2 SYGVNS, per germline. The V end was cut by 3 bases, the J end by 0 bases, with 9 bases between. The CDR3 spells CASSDREASGNTIYF. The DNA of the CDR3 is TGTGCCAGCAGTGACCGGGAGGCCTCTGGAAACACCATATATTTT.

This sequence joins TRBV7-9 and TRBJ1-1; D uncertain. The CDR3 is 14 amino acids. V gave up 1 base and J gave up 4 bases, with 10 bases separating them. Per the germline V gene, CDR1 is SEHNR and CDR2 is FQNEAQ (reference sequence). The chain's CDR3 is CASSLGFGSTEAFF. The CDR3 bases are TGTGCCAGCAGCTTAGGGTTCGGGAGCACTGAAGCTTTCTTT.

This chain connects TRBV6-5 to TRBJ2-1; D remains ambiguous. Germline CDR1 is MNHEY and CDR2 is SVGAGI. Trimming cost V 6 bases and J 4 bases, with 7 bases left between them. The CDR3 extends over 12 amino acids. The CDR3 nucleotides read TGTGCCAGCAGCCTCAGGTACAATGAGCAGTTCTTC. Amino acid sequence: CASSLRYNEQFF.

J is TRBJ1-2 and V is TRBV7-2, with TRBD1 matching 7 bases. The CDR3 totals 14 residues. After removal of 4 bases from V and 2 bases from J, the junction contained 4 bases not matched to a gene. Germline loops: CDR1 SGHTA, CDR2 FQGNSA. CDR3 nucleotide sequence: TGTGCCAGCAGCTACTCACAGGGGAACTATGGCTACACCTTC. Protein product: CASSYSQGNYGYTF.

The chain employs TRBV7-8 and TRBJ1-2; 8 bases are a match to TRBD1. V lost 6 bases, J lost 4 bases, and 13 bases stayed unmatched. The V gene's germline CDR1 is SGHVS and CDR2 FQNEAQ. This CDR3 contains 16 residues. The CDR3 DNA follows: TGTGCCAGCAGTTCACCGGGACAGGCATTTCTCTATGGCTACACCTTC. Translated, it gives CASSSPGQAFLYGYTF.

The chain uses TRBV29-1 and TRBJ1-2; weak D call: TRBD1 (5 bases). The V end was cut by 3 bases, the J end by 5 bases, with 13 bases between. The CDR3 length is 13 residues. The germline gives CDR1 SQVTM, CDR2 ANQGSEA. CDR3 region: CSVEGSRDYGYTF. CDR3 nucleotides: TGCAGCGTTGAGGGTAGCAGGGATTATGGCTACACCTTC.

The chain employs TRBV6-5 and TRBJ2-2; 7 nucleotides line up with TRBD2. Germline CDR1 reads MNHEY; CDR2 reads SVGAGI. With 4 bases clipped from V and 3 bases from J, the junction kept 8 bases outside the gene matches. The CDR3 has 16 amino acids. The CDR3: CASSSSGGTYTGELFF. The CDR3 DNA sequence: TGTGCCAGCAGTTCCTCCGGGGGGACCTACACCGGGGAGCTGTTTTTT.

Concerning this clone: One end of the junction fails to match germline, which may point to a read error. The CDR3 protein is CASRQEGGGGAVMDTQYF. In nucleotides, the CDR3 is TGTGCCAGCCGCCAAGAAGGGGGCGGGGGGGCCGTGATGGATACGCAGTATTTT. The chain carries TRBV3-1 (or the pseudogene TRBV3-2) and TRBJ2-3; 9 bases map to TRBD2. This CDR3 comprises 18 residues. Germline V lookup: CDR1 LGHDT, CDR2 YNNKEL (reference sequence).

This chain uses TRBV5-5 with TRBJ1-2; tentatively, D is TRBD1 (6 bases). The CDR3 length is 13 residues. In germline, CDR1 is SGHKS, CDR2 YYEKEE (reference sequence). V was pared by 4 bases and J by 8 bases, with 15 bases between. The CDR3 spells CASSMDSPRGYTF. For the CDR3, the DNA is TGTGCCAGCAGCATGGACAGCCCAAGGGGCTACACCTTC. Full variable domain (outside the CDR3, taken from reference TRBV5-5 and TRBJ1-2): DAGVTQSPTHLIKTRGQQVTLRCSPISGHKSVSWYQQVLGQGPQFIFQYYEKEERGRGNFPDRFSARQFPNYSSELNVNALLLGDSALYLCASSMDSPRGYTFGSGTRLTVV.

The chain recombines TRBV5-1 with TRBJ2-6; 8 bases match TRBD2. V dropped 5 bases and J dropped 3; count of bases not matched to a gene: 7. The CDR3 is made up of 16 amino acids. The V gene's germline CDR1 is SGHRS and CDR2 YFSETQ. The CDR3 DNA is TGCGCCAGCAGATCATCGGGAGGGCTTGGGGCCAACGTCCTGACTTTC. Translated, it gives CASRSSGGLGANVLTF. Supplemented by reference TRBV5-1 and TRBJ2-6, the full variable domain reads KAGVTQTPRYLIKTRGQQVTLSCSPISGHRSVSWYQQTPGQGLQFLFEYFSETQRNKGNFPGRFSGRQFSNSRSEMNVSTLELGDSALYLCASRSSGGLGANVLTFGAGSRLTVL.

The CDR3 nucleotides are TGTGCCAGCCGCCGGGGGGAGAGGCGGTATGGCTACACCTTC. This encodes CASRRGERRYGYTF. The V gene is TRBV6-5, the J gene TRBJ1-2, with D possibly being TRBD1 (5 bases). V was pared by 8 bases and J by 5 bases, with 18 bases between. Germline CDR1 is MNHEY and CDR2 is SVGAGI. The CDR3 consists of 14 residues.

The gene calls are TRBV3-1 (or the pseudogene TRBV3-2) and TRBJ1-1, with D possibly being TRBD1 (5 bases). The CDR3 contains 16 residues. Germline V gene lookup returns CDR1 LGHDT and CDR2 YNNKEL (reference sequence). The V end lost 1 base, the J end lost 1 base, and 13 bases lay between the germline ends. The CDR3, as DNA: TGTGCCAGCAGCCAAGTCGCAGGGTTCGGGAACACTGAAGCTTTCTTT. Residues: CASSQVAGFGNTEAFF.

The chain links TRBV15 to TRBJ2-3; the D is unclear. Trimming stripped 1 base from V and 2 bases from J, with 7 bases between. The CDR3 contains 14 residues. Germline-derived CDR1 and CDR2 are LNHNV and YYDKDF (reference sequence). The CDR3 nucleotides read TGTGCCACCAGCAGAGGTATATCCACAGATACGCAGTATTTT. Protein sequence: CATSRGISTDTQYF.

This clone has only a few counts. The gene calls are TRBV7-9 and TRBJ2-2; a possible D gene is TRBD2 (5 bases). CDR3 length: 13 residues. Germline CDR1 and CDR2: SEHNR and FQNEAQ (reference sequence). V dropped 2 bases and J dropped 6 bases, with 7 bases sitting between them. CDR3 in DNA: TGTGCCAGCAGCTTAAGGGAGTCCGGGGAGCTGTTTTTT. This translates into CASSLRESGELFF.

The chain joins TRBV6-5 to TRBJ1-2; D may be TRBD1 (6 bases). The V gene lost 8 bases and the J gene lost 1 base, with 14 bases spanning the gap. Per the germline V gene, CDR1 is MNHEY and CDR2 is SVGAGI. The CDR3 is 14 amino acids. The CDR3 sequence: CASSPGQLNYGYTF. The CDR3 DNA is TGTGCCAGCTCCCCAGGACAGCTTAACTATGGCTACACCTTC.

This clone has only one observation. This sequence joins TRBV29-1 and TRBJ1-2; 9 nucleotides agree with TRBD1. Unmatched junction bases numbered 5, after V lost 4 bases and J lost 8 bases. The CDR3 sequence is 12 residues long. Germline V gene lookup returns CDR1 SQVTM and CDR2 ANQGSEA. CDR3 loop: CSVAGTGTGYTF. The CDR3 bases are TGCAGCGTTGCCGGGACAGGGACAGGCTACACCTTC.

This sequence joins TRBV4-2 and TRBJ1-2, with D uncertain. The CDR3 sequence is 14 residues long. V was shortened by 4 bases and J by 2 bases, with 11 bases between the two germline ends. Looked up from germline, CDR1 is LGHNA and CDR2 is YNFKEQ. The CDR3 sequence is CASSRPPGNYGYTF. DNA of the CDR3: TGTGCCAGCAGCCGCCCACCGGGGAACTATGGCTACACCTTC.

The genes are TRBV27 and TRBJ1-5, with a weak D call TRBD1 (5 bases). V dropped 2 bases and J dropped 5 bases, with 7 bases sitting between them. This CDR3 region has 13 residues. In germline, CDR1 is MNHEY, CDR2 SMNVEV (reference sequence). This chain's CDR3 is CASSLKGDQPQHF. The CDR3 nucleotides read TGTGCCAGCAGTTTAAAAGGGGATCAGCCCCAGCATTTT.